The present T cell receptor beta chain was sequenced within a study of T cells in Graves' hyperthyroidism and ophthalmopathy. This clonotype showed up many times. V lost 6 bases and J lost 4, with 15 bases in between. The CDR3 sequence is 14 residues long. From germline, CDR1 is SNHLY and CDR2 FYNNEI. Regions amplified from RNA transcripts were the TCR beta CDR3 regions. First-round RT-PCR of the TCR CDR3 relied on the HTBI primer set. TCRdb processed the multiplex PCR reads anew with MiXCR; each CDR3 protein has one entry. In the table there are roughly 740,000 distinct CDR3 sequences, 16% of which are singletons. The study defined stable Graves' hyperthyroidism as no ophthalmopathy progression within 18 months.

The TCR comes from a man aged 18-30 years with Graves' hyperthyroidism. The rearrangement uses TRBV2 and TRBJ1-2; a weak D match, TRBD1 (5 bases). Sequenced sample: blood. The DNA of the CDR3 is TGTGCCAGCAGCTCTTCCGGGACTGCCTATGGCTACACCTTC. Residues: CASSSSGTAYGYTF. The complete variable domain, with remaining parts taken from reference TRBV2 and TRBJ1-2, reads EPEVTQTPSHQVTQMGQEVILRCVPISNHLYFYWYRQILGQKVEFLVSFYNNEISEKSEIFDDQFSVERPDGSNFTLKIRSTKLEDSAMYFCASSSSGTAYGYTFGSGTRLTVV.